The T cell receptor beta chain described here comes from a study of T cell responses to AZD1222 COVID-19 vaccine. The study, taken as a whole, reports: Nearly half of the spike-specific TCRs reportedly recognize variant regions that carry no mutations. The study sampled repertoires only after the peak T cell response. Baseline serostatus was positive in only six AZD1222 recipients.

To note about this clone: Its antigen remains unidentified.

Data came from immunoSEQ multiplex PCR; TCRdb stores just in-frame clones and leaves some out. The table shows 100,000 to 150,000 clones, with roughly 93% occurring only once. After removal of 7 bases from V and 0 bases from J, the junction contained 6 bases not matched to a gene. CDR3 length equals 15 residues. Looked up from germline, CDR1 is MRHNA and CDR2 is SNTAGT. The sample in question was peripheral blood, obtained 28 days after the second AZD1222 dose. This clonotype was sampled from an adult who received the AZD1222 COVID-19 vaccine. The chain carries TRBV6-4 and TRBJ2-3, with 8 bases fitting TRBD2. CDR3 sequence reads: CASKAGGHSTDTQYF. The CDR3 nucleotides read TGTGCCAGCAAGGCGGGAGGTCATAGCACAGATACGCAGTATTTT.